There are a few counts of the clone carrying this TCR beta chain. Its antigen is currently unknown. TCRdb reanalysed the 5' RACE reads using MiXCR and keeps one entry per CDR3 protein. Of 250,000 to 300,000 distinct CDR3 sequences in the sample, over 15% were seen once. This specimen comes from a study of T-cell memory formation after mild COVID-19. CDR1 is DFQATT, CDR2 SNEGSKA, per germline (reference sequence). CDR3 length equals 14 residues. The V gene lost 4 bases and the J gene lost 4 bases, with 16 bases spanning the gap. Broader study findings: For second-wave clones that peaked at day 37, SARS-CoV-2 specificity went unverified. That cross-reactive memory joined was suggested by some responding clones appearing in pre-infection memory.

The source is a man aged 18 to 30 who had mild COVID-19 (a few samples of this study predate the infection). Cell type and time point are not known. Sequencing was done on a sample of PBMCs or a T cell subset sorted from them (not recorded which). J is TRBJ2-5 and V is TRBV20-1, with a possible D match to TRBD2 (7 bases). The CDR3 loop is CSAKRGGPGETQYF. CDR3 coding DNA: TGCAGTGCTAAAAGGGGGGGGCCGGGAGAGACCCAGTACTTC.